What follows describes a single TCR beta chain. The entry originates in a study of T cells in Graves' hyperthyroidism and ophthalmopathy. RNA transcripts served as the template for amplifying TCR beta CDR3 regions. First-round RT-PCR targeting the TCR CDR3 was performed with the HTBI primer set. TCRdb recomputed calls from the multiplex PCR reads with MiXCR, one row per CDR3 protein. The table includes about 500,000 distinct CDR3 sequences, over 15% detected once. CDR1 and CDR2 (germline): MDHEN, SYDVKM. V gave up 2 bases and J gave up 3 bases; unmatched junction bases: 9. The CDR3 consists of 16 residues.

This receptor was taken from a woman younger than 30 with Graves' hyperthyroidism. The gene calls are TRBV28 and TRBJ2-7; 8 nucleotides agree with TRBD1. Sequencing was done on a sample of blood. CDR3 sequence: CASSLVYRQGYYEQYF. CDR3 sequence (DNA): TGTGCCAGCAGTTTAGTATATCGACAGGGGTACTACGAGCAGTACTTC.